The text below deals with one TCR beta chain. Its matching antigen is unknown. Sequenced by immunoSEQ multiplex PCR; TCRdb stores in-frame clones only, minus some. The top ten hold more than 1.5% of the sample, which has around 20,000 clones, 90% seen once. The record originates from a study of graft-versus-host responses after intestinal transplantation. Study results and caveats: Allografts from individuals with graft-donor T cell macrochimerism displayed high graft-versus-host to host-versus-graft clonal ratios.

The germline V and J ends were trimmed by 2 bases and 0 bases, with 11 bases remaining between them. CDR1 SNHLY and CDR2 FYNNEI come from the germline V gene. This CDR3 is 16 amino acids long. The chain carries TRBV2 and TRBJ2-1; D is unresolved. This TCR came from a human patient who received an intestinal transplant, so some T cells may come from the graft donor. The source was PBMCs, collected around 350 days after transplant. CDR3 protein: CASSEFRTLSYNEQFF. The DNA for the CDR3 is TGTGCCAGCAGTGAATTCAGGACCCTCTCCTACAATGAGCAGTTCTTC. Full variable domain (missing parts from reference TRBV2 and TRBJ2-1): EPEVTQTPSHQVTQMGQEVILRCVPISNHLYFYWYRQILGQKVEFLVSFYNNEISEKSEIFDDQFSVERPDGSNFTLKIRSTKLEDSAMYFCASSEFRTLSYNEQFFGPGTRLTVL.